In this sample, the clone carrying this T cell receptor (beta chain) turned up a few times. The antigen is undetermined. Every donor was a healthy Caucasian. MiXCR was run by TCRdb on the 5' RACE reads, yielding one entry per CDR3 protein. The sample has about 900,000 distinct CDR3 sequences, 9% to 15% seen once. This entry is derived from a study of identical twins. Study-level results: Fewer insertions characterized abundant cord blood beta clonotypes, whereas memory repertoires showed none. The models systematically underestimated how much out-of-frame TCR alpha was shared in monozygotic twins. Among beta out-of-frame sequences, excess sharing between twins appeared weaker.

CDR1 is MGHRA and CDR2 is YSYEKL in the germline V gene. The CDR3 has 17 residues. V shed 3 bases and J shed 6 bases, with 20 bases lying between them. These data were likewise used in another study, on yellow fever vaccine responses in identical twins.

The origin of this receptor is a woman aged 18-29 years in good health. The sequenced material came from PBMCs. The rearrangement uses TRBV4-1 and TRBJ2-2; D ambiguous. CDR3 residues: CASSQTPHLGRAGELFF. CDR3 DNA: TGCGCCAGCAGCCAGACCCCCCACCTGGGTAGGGCCGGGGAGCTGTTTTTT.